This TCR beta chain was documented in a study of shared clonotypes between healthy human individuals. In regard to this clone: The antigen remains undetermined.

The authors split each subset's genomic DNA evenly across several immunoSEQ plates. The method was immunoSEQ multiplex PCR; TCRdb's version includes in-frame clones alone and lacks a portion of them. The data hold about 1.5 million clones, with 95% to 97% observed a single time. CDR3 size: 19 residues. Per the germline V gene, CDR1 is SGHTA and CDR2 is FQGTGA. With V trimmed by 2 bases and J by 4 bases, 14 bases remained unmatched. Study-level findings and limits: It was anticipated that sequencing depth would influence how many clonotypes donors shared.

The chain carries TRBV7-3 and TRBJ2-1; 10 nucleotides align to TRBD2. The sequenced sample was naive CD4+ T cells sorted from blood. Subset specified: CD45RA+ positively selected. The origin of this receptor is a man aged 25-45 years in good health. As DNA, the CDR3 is TGTGCCAGCAGCTTAGATTTGGCTAGCGGGAGCAAAGGGTACAATGAGCAGTTCTTC. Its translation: CASSLDLASGSKGYNEQFF.